This record concerns one TCR beta chain sequence. Germline values: CDR1 MNHEY, CDR2 SMNVEV (reference sequence). The CDR3 has 15 amino acids. The V end was cut by 4 bases, the J end by 2 bases, with 15 bases between. This record belongs to a study of identical twins. After template switching added a universal primer site, the resulting cDNA carried unique molecular identifiers. TCRdb redid the calling of the 5' RACE reads with MiXCR, one entry per CDR3 protein. In the table there are 500,000 to 700,000 distinct CDR3 sequences, under 8.5% of which are singletons. These sequences were also reported in another study, on yellow fever vaccine responses in identical twins.

What was sequenced was PBMCs. The chain uses TRBV27 and TRBJ2-7; D is unresolved. The sequence was collected from a woman aged 18-29 years in good health. The CDR3: CASSSTLPQTYEQYF. CDR3 nucleotide sequence: TGTGCCAGCAGTTCGACATTGCCCCAAACCTACGAGCAGTACTTC.